This T cell receptor (beta chain) was retrieved from a study of blood T cell repertoires in COVID-19. About the study: Researchers got acute and convalescent COVID-19 samples from the United States, Italy and Spain.

Sequencing used immunoSEQ multiplex PCR; TCRdb keeps in-frame clones, though not all of them. The data hold about 42,000 clones, with approximately 89% observed a single time. Germline loops: CDR1 SGHVS, CDR2 FNYEAQ. Trimming left V 3 bases short and J 11 bases short, with 13 bases between. This CDR3 contains 13 residues. Sequencing was performed on peripheral blood. This rearrangement joins TRBV7-6 to TRBJ2-2; D perhaps matches TRBD2 (6 bases). The receptor's source is a human donor in a cohort sampled during active COVID-19. CDR3 amino acids: CASSLDPEGELFF. As DNA, the CDR3 is TGTGCCAGCAGCTTGGATCCGGAGGGCGAGCTGTTTTTT.